Presented here are 7 T cell receptor beta chains from one specimen sequenced in a study of T cells expressing NK-cell markers (dated by TCRdb to 2018 to 2021). The library was obtained by 5' RACE. Sequencing instrument: Illumina HiSeq 2000. TCRdb reprocessed the reads, reporting each CDR3 protein sequence once and no DNA. This sample's table contains under 500,000 distinct CDR3 sequences. The ten largest clones add up to 7.3% of the sample. Specimen: blood T cells: a sorted CD56 or NKG2C T cell subset, CD4+ or CD8+ T cells, or bulk PBMC T cells (not recorded which). The receptors shown here come from a woman aged 18-70 years in good health.

The chain recombines TRBV29-1 with TRBJ2-7; the D call from TCRdb, TRBD2, cannot be confirmed without DNA. There are 12 residues in the CDR3. The V gene's germline CDR1 is SQVTM and CDR2 ANQGSEA. This CDR3 is CSVEGTSGYRYF.

The CDR3 is CSARLLGGQESEPSNQPQHF. This chain joins TRBV20-1 and TRBJ1-5; with no DNA, the TCRdb D assignment of TRBD1 cannot be verified. From germline, CDR1 is DFQATT and CDR2 SNEGSKA (reference sequence). CDR3 size: 20 residues.

The V call is TRBV29-1, the J call TRBJ1-2; TCRdb's D call of TRBD1 is untestable without DNA. The CDR3 totals 14 residues. CDR1 is SQVTM and CDR2 is ANQGSEA in the germline V gene. CDR3 residues: CSVAFQGASYGYTF.

The gene calls are TRBV6-2 or TRBV6-3 and TRBJ2-7; no DNA is available, so the TRBD2 call from TCRdb remains unchecked. The CDR3 is 16 residues long. The germline V gene has CDR1 MNHEY and CDR2 SVGEGT. The CDR3 is CASSYADSGSGYEQYF.

V is TRBV18 and J is TRBJ1-6. From germline, CDR1 is KGHSH and CDR2 LQKENI. This CDR3 has 15 amino acids. The CDR3 loop is CASSPNPWDNSPLHF.

The rearrangement joins TRBV7-9 to TRBJ2-4; TCRdb indicates TRBD1, and absent DNA this call remains unverified. Germline V gene data show CDR1 as SEHNR and CDR2 as FQNEAQ (reference sequence). This CDR3 comprises 15 residues. The CDR3 protein is CASSLAGEAKNIQYF. Full variable domain (rest looked up from reference TRBV7-9 and TRBJ2-4): DTGVSQNPRHKITKRGQNVTFRCDPISEHNRLYWYRQTLGQGPEFLTYFQNEAQLEKSRLLSDRFSAERPKGSFSTLEIQRTEQGDSAMYLCASSLAGEAKNIQYFGAGTRLSVL.

The V call is TRBV5-8, the J call TRBJ2-1; without DNA, the TCRdb call of TRBD2 cannot be checked. Germline loops: CDR1 SGHTS, CDR2 YDEGEE. This CDR3 is 16 amino acids long. CDR3 amino acids: CASSQDGRNSYNEQFF.